Listed below are T cell receptor beta chains from one sample, sequenced in a study of T cell responses to AZD1222 COVID-19 vaccine. Here immunoSEQ multiplex PCR was the method, and the copy in TCRdb shows in-frame clones only, minus some. The sample has 60,000 to 85,000 clones, roughly 85% seen once. Sequenced here: peripheral blood, sampled on day 0 of AZD1222 vaccination. The source is an adult in good health. Both conserved end residues are part of each CDR3. The order of the fields is J gene, CDR3 length, clone size, V gene, D gene, CDR3 protein, CDR3 DNA. The D gene is left open where the match is weak. Size values are once, few and many counts, or a class for expanded clones, and some rows have none.

J: TRBJ1-6
length: 13
size: .
V: TRBV6-6
D: .
CDR3: CASSSGAGGTLHF
DNA: TGTGCCAGCAGTTCCGGGGCGGGGGGCACCCTCCACTTT

J: TRBJ2-1
length: 14
size: .
V: TRBV5-1
D: TRBD2
CDR3: CASSLAAGGHEQFF
DNA: TGCGCCAGCAGCTTGGCGGCGGGAGGGCATGAGCAGTTCTTC

J: TRBJ1-6
length: 15
size: once
V: TRBV5-1
D: .
CDR3: CASAEGASYNSPLHF
DNA: TGCGCCAGCGCCGAGGGCGCGTCCTATAATTCACCCCTCCACTTT

J: TRBJ1-2
length: 15
size: .
V: TRBV19
D: .
CDR3: CASLSEATGNYGYTF
DNA: TGTGCCAGTCTGTCTGAAGCCACAGGGAACTATGGCTACACCTTC

J: TRBJ2-3
length: 15
size: .
V: TRBV4-2
D: TRBD2
CDR3: CASSGLAGEADTQYF
DNA: TGTGCCAGCAGCGGACTAGCGGGGGAGGCAGATACGCAGTATTTT

J: TRBJ2-7
length: 15
size: .
V: TRBV14
D: .
CDR3: CASSPVADYQREQYF
DNA: TGTGCCAGCAGCCCTGTGGCGGACTACCAAAGGGAGCAGTACTTC

J: TRBJ2-3
length: 17
size: .
V: TRBV7-8
D: TRBD1
CDR3: CASSLEGAGGPTDTQYF
DNA: TGTGCCAGCAGCTTAGAGGGGGCAGGGGGCCCGACAGATACGCAGTATTTT

J: TRBJ1-1
length: 13
size: .
V: TRBV29-1
D: .
CDR3: CSVEDPEGTEAFF
DNA: TGCAGCGTTGAAGATCCGGAGGGCACTGAAGCTTTCTTT

J: TRBJ2-3
length: 15
size: few
V: TRBV6-5
D: .
CDR3: CASSTLRGQVDTQYF
DNA: TGTGCCAGCAGCACCCTCCGGGGGCAAGTAGATACGCAGTATTTT

J: TRBJ1-1
length: 14
size: .
V: TRBV5-1
D: TRBD1
CDR3: CASSIIRGDTEAFF
DNA: TGCGCCAGCAGCATCATCAGGGGGGACACTGAAGCTTTCTTT

J: TRBJ1-2
length: 19
size: .
V: TRBV4-1
D: .
CDR3: CASSQEGLEATYYNYGYTF
DNA: TGCGCCAGCAGCCAAGAGGGGCTTGAGGCGACCTACTACAACTATGGCTACACCTTC

J: TRBJ2-1
length: 15
size: .
V: TRBV30
D: TRBD2
CDR3: CACHNSGRAIDEQFF
DNA: TGTGCCTGCCACAATAGCGGGAGGGCCATCGATGAGCAGTTCTTC

J: TRBJ2-1
length: 15
size: .
V: TRBV2
D: TRBD1
CDR3: CASSSTGTGNNEQFF
DNA: TGTGCCAGCAGTTCTACCGGGACAGGGAACAATGAGCAGTTCTTC

J: TRBJ2-2
length: 16
size: .
V: TRBV30
D: .
CDR3: CAYIPWAASNTGELFF
DNA: TGTGCCTACATACCTTGGGCAGCTTCAAACACCGGGGAGCTGTTTTTT

J: TRBJ2-6
length: 16
size: .
V: TRBV6-5
D: .
CDR3: CASSYSPGTGANVLTF
DNA: TGTGCCAGCAGTTACTCGCCAGGGACCGGGGCCAACGTCCTGACTTTC

J: TRBJ1-1
length: 13
size: .
V: TRBV28
D: TRBD1
CDR3: CASSFSDRDIAFF
DNA: TGTGCCAGCAGTTTCTCCGACAGGGATATAGCTTTCTTT

J: TRBJ2-1
length: 19
size: .
V: TRBV11-2
D: TRBD2
CDR3: CASSLGGGGRAVSYNEQFF
DNA: TGTGCCAGCAGCTTAGGAGGAGGCGGGAGGGCCGTTTCCTACAATGAGCAGTTCTTC

J: TRBJ2-1
length: 12
size: .
V: TRBV18
D: .
CDR3: CASSRGYNEQFF
DNA: TGTGCCAGCTCCCGGGGTTACAATGAGCAGTTCTTC

J: TRBJ2-5
length: 16
size: few
V: TRBV3-1/TRBV3-2
D: .
CDR3: CASSQSGAGDQETQYF
DNA: TGTGCCAGCAGCCAATCCGGGGCAGGGGACCAAGAGACCCAGTACTTC

J: TRBJ1-2
length: 13
size: .
V: TRBV12-3/TRBV12-4
D: TRBD1
CDR3: CASSPDRTYGYTF
DNA: TGTGCCAGCAGCCCGGACAGGACTTATGGCTACACCTTC

J: TRBJ2-2
length: 15
size: .
V: TRBV12-5
D: TRBD1
CDR3: CASGSGQVNTGELFF
DNA: TGTGCTAGTGGTTCCGGACAGGTTAACACCGGGGAGCTGTTTTTT

J: TRBJ2-3
length: 14
size: .
V: TRBV3-1/TRBV3-2
D: .
CDR3: CASSPDYSTDTQYF
DNA: TGTGCCAGCAGTCCCGACTATTCCACAGATACGCAGTATTTT

J: TRBJ1-1
length: 16
size: .
V: TRBV5-1
D: .
CDR3: CASSLVPIRGSTEAFF
DNA: TGCGCCAGCAGCTTGGTACCCATTCGAGGGTCTACTGAAGCTTTCTTT

J: TRBJ2-3
length: 15
size: .
V: TRBV11-3
D: TRBD2
CDR3: CASSLGLAETDTQYF
DNA: TGTGCCAGCAGCCTGGGACTAGCGGAAACAGATACGCAGTATTTT

J: TRBJ2-3
length: 16
size: .
V: TRBV10-3
D: .
CDR3: CAISEGAGRGADTQYF
DNA: TGTGCCATCAGTGAGGGCGCGGGCAGGGGAGCAGATACGCAGTATTTT

J: TRBJ2-7
length: 11
size: .
V: TRBV6-5
D: .
CDR3: CASSSRGQQYF
DNA: TGTGCCAGCAGTTCACGGGGACAGCAGTACTTC

J: TRBJ1-6
length: 15
size: many
V: TRBV5-4
D: TRBD1
CDR3: CASSNRQGGDSPLHF
DNA: TGTGCCAGCAGCAATAGACAGGGCGGGGATTCACCCCTCCACTTT

J: TRBJ2-5
length: 16
size: .
V: TRBV9
D: .
CDR3: CASSVVGRGGQETQYF
DNA: TGTGCCAGCAGCGTAGTAGGGCGGGGAGGCCAAGAGACCCAGTACTTC

J: TRBJ1-1
length: 14
size: .
V: TRBV6-5
D: .
CDR3: CASVFGQLNTEAFF
DNA: TGTGCCAGCGTTTTCGGACAGTTGAACACTGAAGCTTTCTTT

J: TRBJ2-7
length: 14
size: .
V: TRBV19
D: .
CDR3: CASSIEPGPYEQYF
DNA: TGTGCCAGTAGTATAGAACCTGGGCCCTACGAGCAGTACTTC

J: TRBJ2-1
length: 16
size: .
V: TRBV4-1
D: .
CDR3: CASSQGRGYSYNEQFF
DNA: TGCGCCAGCAGCCAAGGCCGGGGATACTCCTACAATGAGCAGTTCTTC

J: TRBJ2-1
length: 17
size: few
V: TRBV7-9
D: TRBD2
CDR3: CASSLDTGTSSYNEQFF
DNA: TGTGCCAGCAGCTTAGATACCGGGACTAGCTCTTACAATGAGCAGTTCTTC

J: TRBJ2-7
length: 14
size: .
V: TRBV7-8
D: .
CDR3: CASSLATAGYEQYF
DNA: TGTGCCAGCAGCTTAGCGACCGCGGGCTACGAGCAGTACTTC

J: TRBJ2-7
length: 15
size: .
V: TRBV7-2
D: TRBD2
CDR3: CASSLGLAGFYEQYF
DNA: TGTGCCAGCAGCTTGGGACTAGCGGGTTTCTACGAGCAGTACTTC

J: TRBJ2-1
length: 14
size: .
V: TRBV3-1/TRBV3-2
D: .
CDR3: CASSQLRVYNEQFF
DNA: TGTGCCAGCAGCCAATTGCGGGTTTACAATGAGCAGTTCTTC

J: TRBJ1-2
length: 11
size: .
V: TRBV2
D: .
CDR3: CAGGRGDGYTF
DNA: TGTGCCGGGGGCCGGGGGGATGGCTACACCTTC

J: TRBJ2-6
length: 16
size: .
V: TRBV9
D: .
CDR3: CASSDPQGPGANVLTF
DNA: TGTGCCAGCAGCGACCCCCAGGGCCCCGGGGCCAACGTCCTGACTTTC

J: TRBJ2-2
length: 13
size: .
V: TRBV10-3
D: .
CDR3: CALRGEDTGELFF
DNA: TGTGCCCTTCGGGGAGAGGACACCGGGGAGCTGTTTTTT

J: TRBJ1-6
length: 16
size: .
V: TRBV19
D: TRBD1
CDR3: CASSIWTGAGNSPLHF
DNA: TGTGCCAGTAGTATCTGGACAGGTGCGGGGAATTCACCCCTCCACTTT

J: TRBJ1-2
length: 14
size: .
V: TRBV15
D: TRBD1
CDR3: CATTGTGGAYGYTF
DNA: TGTGCCACCACCGGGACAGGGGGCGCCTATGGCTACACCTTC

J: TRBJ2-7
length: 15
size: .
V: TRBV27
D: TRBD2
CDR3: CASSFLPGTSYEQYF
DNA: TGTGCCAGCAGTTTCCTCCCCGGGACTAGCTACGAGCAGTACTTC

J: TRBJ2-1
length: 14
size: .
V: TRBV2
D: TRBD2
CDR3: CASSSGLGSLEQFF
DNA: TGTGCCAGCAGCTCGGGACTAGGGTCTTTGGAGCAGTTCTTC

J: TRBJ2-1
length: 11
size: .
V: TRBV20-1
D: .
CDR3: CSARQRNEQFF
DNA: TGCAGTGCTAGACAGAGGAATGAGCAGTTCTTC